The present T cell receptor (beta chain) was sequenced within a study of CXCR3-negative and CXCR3-positive naive CD8 T cells. Study conclusions and caveats: When CXCR3-positive naive cells were set against CXCR3-negative naive cells, the former had more hydrophobic TRB CDR3s.

5' RACE that incorporated UMI labels was used to prepare the TRB cDNA libraries. TCRdb reworked the 5' RACE reads into one entry per CDR3 protein, no DNA. The sample features some 120,000 distinct CDR3 sequences, with 0.59% in its top ten. The CDR3 is 12 amino acids. The germline gives CDR1 LNHDA, CDR2 SQIVND (reference sequence). About this clonotype: What it recognizes is unknown.

Among CD8+ T cells, naive ones were CD45RO-CCR7+CD27+CD95-. The source material was naive CXCR3+ CD8+ T cells from blood. Subset of the sample: CD45RO-CCR7+CD27+CD95- naive CD8+ T cells expressing CXCR3 (TNR3+). This rearrangement joins TRBV19 to TRBJ2-2. The clonotype was recovered from a human donor in good health. Some clones in this sample may be carry-over from other donors' samples. CDR3 sequence: CASSIGTGELFF.